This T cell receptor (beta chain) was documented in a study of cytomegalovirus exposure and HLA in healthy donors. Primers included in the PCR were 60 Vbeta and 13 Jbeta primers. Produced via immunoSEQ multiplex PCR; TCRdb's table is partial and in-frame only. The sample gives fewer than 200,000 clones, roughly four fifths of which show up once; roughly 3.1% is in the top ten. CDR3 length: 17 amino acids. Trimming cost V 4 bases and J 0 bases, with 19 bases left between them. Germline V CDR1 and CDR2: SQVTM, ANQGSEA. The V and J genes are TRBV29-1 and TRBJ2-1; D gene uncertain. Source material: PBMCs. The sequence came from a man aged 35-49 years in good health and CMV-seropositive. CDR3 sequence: CSVVRLDLDLSYNEQFF. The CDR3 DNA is TGCAGCGTTGTTCGGCTAGACCTAGACCTCTCCTACAATGAGCAGTTCTTC.